Listed here are 12 T cell receptor beta chains from one sample, sequenced in a study of blood T cell repertoires in COVID-19. The method was immunoSEQ multiplex PCR; TCRdb's version includes in-frame clones alone and lacks a portion of them. This repertoire shows about 310,000 clones, approximately 87% found once; its top ten account for around 8%. The specimen was peripheral blood. The source of these receptors is a woman between 45 and 65 years old who had recovered from COVID-19.

V usage is TRBV6-5 and J usage is TRBJ1-2; 10 bases line up with TRBD1. V dropped 2 bases and J dropped 1; count of bases not matched to a gene: 1. The length of the CDR3 is 15 residues. CDR1 is MNHEY and CDR2 is SVGAGI in the germline V gene. The CDR3 spells CASSYDRGLNYGYTF. The DNA of the CDR3 is TGTGCCAGCAGTTACGACAGGGGGCTTAACTATGGCTACACCTTC.

This rearrangement joins TRBV4-1 to TRBJ1-1, with D perhaps matching TRBD1 (6 bases). The V end lost 4 bases, the J end lost 5 bases, and 17 bases lay between the germline ends. The CDR3 sequence is 15 residues long. Looked up from germline, CDR1 is MGHRA and CDR2 is YSYEKL. This CDR3 reads CASSPSSRGETEAFF. In DNA form, the CDR3 reads TGCGCCAGCAGCCCAAGTAGCAGGGGTGAGACTGAAGCTTTCTTT.

The chain carries TRBV30 and TRBJ2-1, with D perhaps matching TRBD1 (5 bases). Germline lookup yields CDR1 GTSNPN and CDR2 SVGIG (reference sequence). Trimming stripped 1 base from V and 7 bases from J, with 11 bases between. This CDR3 is built from 13 residues. The CDR3 protein is CAWSEKGRNEQFF. The DNA of the CDR3 is TGTGCCTGGAGTGAGAAGGGGCGGAATGAGCAGTTCTTC.

In its sample, this clone was seen a few times. The V and J genes are TRBV7-8 and TRBJ2-7, with no clear D. Germline CDR1 and CDR2: SGHVS and FQNEAQ. Trimming stripped 1 base from V and 1 base from J, with 11 bases between. CDR3 length equals 15 residues. The CDR3 loop is CASSLGVRPSYEQYF. Here the CDR3 DNA reads TGTGCCAGCAGCTTAGGGGTCAGGCCATCCTACGAGCAGTACTTC.

V gene TRBV5-1 combines with J gene TRBJ1-1; D is unresolved. The V gene lost 0 bases and the J gene lost 3 bases, with 9 bases spanning the gap. Germline V CDR1 and CDR2: SGHRS, YFSETQ. The CDR3 has 14 residues. DNA for the CDR3: TGCGCCAGCAGCTTGGGGGAGCCGCACACTGAAGCTTTCTTT. Protein: CASSLGEPHTEAFF.

The gene calls are TRBV3-1 (or the pseudogene TRBV3-2) and TRBJ2-5, with D unresolved. The CDR3 covers 21 residues. Germline values: CDR1 LGHDT, CDR2 YNNKEL (reference sequence). V lost 0 bases, J lost 2 bases, and 28 bases lay in between. Here the CDR3 reads CASSQESRPGFKGNIQETQYF. CDR3 nucleotide sequence: TGTGCCAGCAGCCAAGAGTCCAGGCCAGGCTTTAAAGGCAATATACAAGAGACCCAGTACTTC.

The chain couples TRBV5-4 to TRBJ2-1; no reliable D call. Trimming removed 3 bases at V and 7 bases at J, with 14 bases between. This CDR3 comprises 14 residues. Germline CDR1 SGHNT, CDR2 YYREEE (reference sequence). The CDR3 nucleotides are TGTGCCAGCAGCTGGCCCGGCGCCGGGAATGAGCAGTTCTTC. Its protein product is CASSWPGAGNEQFF.

The gene calls are TRBV19 and TRBJ1-6; D gene unclear. Germline V gives CDR1 LNHDA, CDR2 SQIVND (reference sequence). The CDR3 sequence is 12 residues long. V lost 7 bases and J 6 bases, leaving 7 bases between the germline ends. Here the CDR3 reads CASNAGNSPLHF. The CDR3 coding sequence is TGTGCCAGTAACGCGGGTAATTCACCCCTCCACTTT.

As regards this clone: An end of the junction differs from the germline gene, which may be a read error. The chain is built from TRBV4-3 and TRBJ2-1, with a weak D call TRBD2 (5 bases). Germline V gives CDR1 LGHNA, CDR2 YSLEER. The CDR3 loop spans 13 amino acids. In DNA, the CDR3 is TGCGCCAGCAGCCAAGATCGAGATAGTCGGCGGGTCTTC. Translating gives CASSQDRDSRRVF.

This clone is a singleton in its sample. This chain joins TRBV5-5 and TRBJ1-3; D may be TRBD1 (6 bases). The germline V gene has CDR1 SGHKS and CDR2 YYEKEE (reference sequence). V dropped 4 bases and J dropped 0 bases, with 11 bases sitting between them. The CDR3 has 15 residues. Written as DNA, the CDR3 is TGTGCCAGCAGCCTAGCGGACAGCTCTGGAAACACCATATATTTT. This encodes CASSLADSSGNTIYF.

The chain has TRBV29-1 and TRBJ2-3, with unresolved D. Trimming cost V 3 bases and J 0 bases, with 7 bases left between them. Germline CDR1 SQVTM, CDR2 ANQGSEA. CDR3 size: 13 residues. The CDR3 sequence: CSVDSSSTDTQYF. CDR3 in DNA: TGCAGCGTTGACTCTTCTAGCACAGATACGCAGTATTTT.

J is TRBJ1-3 and V is TRBV9; D call uncertain. V lost 3 bases, J lost 2 bases, and 9 bases lay in between. Germline V gene lookup returns CDR1 SGDLS and CDR2 YYNGEE. The length of the CDR3 is 14 residues. CDR3 amino acids: CASSEELAGNTIYF. In DNA form, the CDR3 reads TGTGCCAGCAGCGAGGAGTTGGCTGGAAACACCATATATTTT. The variable domain in full, with the rest retrieved from reference TRBV9 and TRBJ1-3, is DSGVTQTPKHLITATGQRVTLRCSPRSGDLSVYWYQQSLDQGLQFLIQYYNGEERAKGNILERFSAQQFPDLHSELNLSSLELGDSALYFCASSEELAGNTIYFGEGSWLTVV.